A single sample is the source of the 16 T cell receptor beta chains below, sequenced in a study of T-cell memory formation after mild COVID-19. TCRdb re-analysed the 5' RACE reads in MiXCR, keeping a single row per CDR3 protein. This sample carries hundreds of thousands of distinct CDR3 sequences, over 15% of them seen once, and the ten largest clones take roughly a fifth. Sequencing input: PBMCs or a T cell subset sorted from them (not recorded which). These receptors were taken from a young man who had mild COVID-19 (a few samples of this study predate the infection). Cell type and time point are not known.

Only a few counts were recorded for this clonotype. The rearrangement uses TRBV5-4 and TRBJ1-5; weak D call: TRBD1 (5 bases). Per germline, CDR1 SGHNT and CDR2 YYREEE (reference sequence). CDR3 length: 13 amino acids. The V and J ends lost 5 bases and 3 bases respectively, with 9 bases between them. The CDR3 loop is CASSGGYNQPQHF. Here the CDR3 DNA reads TGTGCCAGCAGTGGGGGATACAATCAGCCCCAGCATTTT.

This clonotype was recorded a few times. The chain combines TRBV7-9 with TRBJ1-2, with 11 bases identical to TRBD1. The CDR3 spans 15 residues. Germline loops: CDR1 SEHNR, CDR2 FQNEAQ (reference sequence). Germline trimming cut 5 bases from V and 3 bases from J; bases unmatched to any gene: 5. The CDR3 here is CASSGGQGAHYGYTF. DNA for the CDR3: TGTGCCAGCAGCGGAGGACAGGGGGCTCACTATGGCTACACCTTC.

V is TRBV20-1 and J is TRBJ1-4; 8 bases are shared with TRBD1. V lost 8 bases to trimming and J lost 8 bases; unmatched junction nucleotides: 7. This CDR3 is 12 amino acids long. Looked up from germline, CDR1 is DFQATT and CDR2 is SNEGSKA (reference sequence). The CDR3, as DNA: TGCAGTACGACAGGGGTGAGGGAAAAACTGTTTTTT. Protein: CSTTGVREKLFF.

J is TRBJ1-6 and V is TRBV5-6, with D tentatively TRBD1 (5 bases). This CDR3 region has 13 residues. The ends were cut back, 0 bases at V and 12 bases at J, with 10 bases in the middle. The germline gives CDR1 SGHDT, CDR2 YYEEEE. The CDR3 nucleotides are TGTGCCAGCAGCTTGGGGGGCAGGGTACCCCTCCACTTT. Its translation: CASSLGGRVPLHF.

J is TRBJ2-7 and V is TRBV20-1; the D gene is possibly TRBD2 (5 bases). Germline V lookup: CDR1 DFQATT, CDR2 SNEGSKA (reference sequence). The V gene lost 4 bases and the J gene lost 0 bases, with 10 bases spanning the gap. The CDR3 contains 13 residues. The DNA for the CDR3 is TGCAGTGCTATTCAGCGGACCTCCTACGAGCAGTACTTC. This gives the protein CSAIQRTSYEQYF.

V gene TRBV6-6 combines with J gene TRBJ1-5; TRBD1 matches 7 bases. The CDR3 totals 13 residues. V gave up 6 bases and J gave up 7 bases; unmatched junction bases: 6. Looked up from germline, CDR1 is MNHNY and CDR2 is SVGAGI (reference sequence). CDR3 sequence: CASRTGPEQPQHF. The CDR3 nucleotides are TGTGCCAGCAGGACAGGGCCGGAGCAGCCCCAGCATTTT.

The chain is built from TRBV27 and TRBJ1-2, with TRBD1 matching over 7 bases. V lost 6 bases and J lost 5; bases outside the gene matches: 9. CDR1 and CDR2 (germline): MNHEY, SMNVEV (reference sequence). This CDR3 comprises 14 residues. In nucleotides, the CDR3 is TGTGCCAGCAGGGGTCCATCGACAGGGTATGGCTACACCTTC. It specifies CASRGPSTGYGYTF.

Only a few counts were recorded for this clonotype. The chain uses TRBV29-1 and TRBJ1-6, with a tentative D call TRBD1 (5 bases). Germline V gives CDR1 SQVTM, CDR2 ANQGSEA. V lost 5 bases to trimming and J lost 7 bases, with 9 bases between them. CDR3 size: 12 residues. The CDR3 DNA reads as TGCAGCGTTCGGCAGGGAAATTCACCCCTCCACTTT. Its translation is CSVRQGNSPLHF.

This clonotype was seen a few times. V and J are TRBV5-6 and TRBJ2-3; TRBD2 agrees at 13 bases. There are 16 residues in the CDR3. Germline V lookup: CDR1 SGHDT, CDR2 YYEEEE. V shed 5 bases, J shed 5 bases, and the junction held 8 bases outside the gene matches. The CDR3 protein is CASSLGLAGVLDTQYF. The CDR3 bases are TGTGCCAGCAGTTTAGGACTAGCGGGGGTTCTAGATACGCAGTATTTT.

The chain has TRBV5-1 and TRBJ2-5, with D possibly being TRBD1 or TRBD2 (5 bases each). The V and J ends lost 5 bases and 9 bases respectively, with 20 bases between them. This CDR3 has 14 amino acids. Germline assignment: CDR1 SGHRS and CDR2 YFSETQ. The CDR3 loop reads CASRGPHRRWAQYF. In nucleotides, the CDR3 is TGCGCCAGCAGGGGACCACACCGGAGATGGGCCCAGTACTTC. The full variable domain, completed using reference TRBV5-1 and TRBJ2-5, is KAGVTQTPRYLIKTRGQQVTLSCSPISGHRSVSWYQQTPGQGLQFLFEYFSETQRNKGNFPGRFSGRQFSNSRSEMNVSTLELGDSALYLCASRGPHRRWAQYFGPGTRLLVL.

This chain joins TRBV4-3 and TRBJ2-5; TRBD2 is a possible D gene (5 bases). Germline V gene data show CDR1 as LGHNA and CDR2 as YSLEER. The V gene lost 3 bases and the J gene lost 6 bases, with 14 bases spanning the gap. The CDR3 consists of 14 residues. The CDR3 nucleotides read TGCGCCAGCAGCCATGCCGGGCTCGGGAAGACCCAGTACTTC. Protein product: CASSHAGLGKTQYF.

This clonotype has more than one count but fewer than ten. The chain recombines TRBV4-1 with TRBJ1-5, with D tentatively TRBD1 (6 bases). Germline values: CDR1 MGHRA, CDR2 YSYEKL. The CDR3 is 18 residues long. With 4 bases removed from V and 1 base from J, the gap between germline ends came to 20 bases. CDR3: CASSRGELGTWSNQPQHF. The CDR3 coding sequence is TGCGCCAGCAGCCGAGGGGAGCTTGGGACATGGAGCAATCAGCCCCAGCATTTT.

This clonotype was detected only a few times. The rearrangement uses TRBV4-2 and TRBJ2-5; D call uncertain. Germline V CDR1 and CDR2: LGHNA, YNFKEQ. Trimming removed 0 bases at V and 5 bases at J, with 7 bases between. The CDR3 consists of 13 residues. DNA for the CDR3: TGTGCCAGCAGCCAAGAGGCCCCTGAGACCCAGTACTTC. Encoded protein: CASSQEAPETQYF.

This chain's CDR3 is CASSPTTTSGANTGELFF. DNA for the CDR3: TGTGCCAGCAGCCCAACGACGACTAGCGGGGCGAACACCGGGGAGCTGTTTTTT. The chain recombines TRBV27 with TRBJ2-2; 11 bases agree with TRBD2. V trimming: 6 bases; J trimming: 0 bases; junction bases outside the gene matches: 9. CDR1 is MNHEY and CDR2 is SMNVEV in the germline V gene (reference sequence). The CDR3 runs 18 residues.

This clonotype was detected only a few times. The rearrangement links TRBV18 to TRBJ1-5, with D maybe TRBD1 (5 bases). V lost 2 bases and J lost 1, with 12 bases in between. The germline V gene encodes CDR1 KGHSH and CDR2 LQKENI. The CDR3 has 16 residues. The CDR3 is CASSPAEGVSNQPQHF. The CDR3 DNA sequence: TGTGCCAGCTCACCAGCAGAAGGGGTAAGCAATCAGCCCCAGCATTTT.

This clonotype was seen only a few times. This chain links TRBV7-9 with TRBJ2-3, with 8 bases identical to TRBD1. Per the germline V gene, CDR1 is SEHNR and CDR2 is FQNEAQ (reference sequence). CDR3 length: 16 residues. After removal of 3 bases from V and 2 bases from J, the junction contained 7 bases not matched to a gene. This chain's CDR3 is CASSLPRDRPTDTQYF. The CDR3 DNA is TGTGCCAGCAGCTTGCCCCGGGACAGGCCCACAGATACGCAGTATTTT.